The text below deals with one T cell receptor (beta chain). The antigen remains undetermined. The sample originates from a study of T-cell memory formation after mild COVID-19. Study-level information: TCR clusters largely stayed donor specific.

Study-level points and caveats: CD4+ bias marked clones expanding day 15 to 37, unlike balanced contracting clones.

The CDR3 length is 12 residues. Between the trimmed V and J ends, which lost 2 bases and 5 bases, there was a span of 5 bases. The germline V gene encodes CDR1 MGHDK and CDR2 SYGVNS. In TCRdb, the 5' RACE reads were re-called with MiXCR into one record per CDR3 protein. In the table there are fewer than 50,000 distinct CDR3 sequences, 6.6% of which are singletons. This chain connects TRBV25-1 to TRBJ2-3; a possible D gene is TRBD1 (5 bases). The sample taken for sequencing was PBMCs or a T cell subset sorted from them (not recorded which). The receptor comes from an adult who had mild COVID-19 (a few samples of this study predate the infection). Cell type and time point are not known. In DNA, the CDR3 is TGTGCCAGCAGTGAACAGGGAGATACGCAGTATTTT. Its protein product is CASSEQGDTQYF.